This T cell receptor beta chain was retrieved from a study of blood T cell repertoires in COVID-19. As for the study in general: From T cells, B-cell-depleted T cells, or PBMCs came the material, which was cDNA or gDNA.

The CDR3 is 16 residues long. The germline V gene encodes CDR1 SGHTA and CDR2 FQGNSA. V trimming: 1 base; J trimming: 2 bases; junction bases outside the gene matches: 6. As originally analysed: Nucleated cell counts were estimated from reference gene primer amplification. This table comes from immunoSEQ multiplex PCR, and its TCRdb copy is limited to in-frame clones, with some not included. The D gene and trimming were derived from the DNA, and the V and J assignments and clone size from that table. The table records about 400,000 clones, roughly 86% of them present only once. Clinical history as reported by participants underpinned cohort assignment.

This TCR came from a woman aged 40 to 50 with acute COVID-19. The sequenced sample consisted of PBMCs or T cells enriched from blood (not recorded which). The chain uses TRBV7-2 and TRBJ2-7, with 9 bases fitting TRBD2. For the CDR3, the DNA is TGTGCCAGCAGCTTAGGTTCTAGCGGGGAAACCTACGAGCAGTACTTC. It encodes CASSLGSSGETYEQYF. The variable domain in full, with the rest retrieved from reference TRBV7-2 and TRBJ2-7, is GAGVSQSPSNKVTEKGKDVELRCDPISGHTALYWYRQSLGQGLEFLIYFQGNSAPDKSGLPSDRFSAERTGGSVSTLTIQRTQQEDSAVYLCASSLGSSGETYEQYFGPGTRLTVT.